This record looks at one TCR beta chain sequence and its context. This entry is derived from a study of blood T cell repertoires in COVID-19. Across the study: The United States, Italy and Spain supplied acute and convalescent COVID-19 samples.

The CDR3 runs to 18 residues. Trimming shortened V by 2 bases and J by 5 bases, and 22 bases separated the two germline ends. CDR1 and CDR2 from the germline V gene are SEHNR and FQNEAQ (reference sequence). In the study's own analysis: Nucleated cell number was recorded as an estimate derived from reference gene primer amplification. This table comes from immunoSEQ multiplex PCR, and its TCRdb copy is limited to in-frame clones, with some not included. D and trimming were read from the DNA, whereas the V and J calls and clone size are those reported in that table. The top ten clones hold 20% to 30% of a sample with approximately 38,000 clones, about 89% of them seen once.

The sequence derives from a man over 45 with active or convalescent COVID-19. The rearrangement links TRBV7-9 to TRBJ1-5; no clear D gene. The sequenced material came from peripheral blood. CDR3 residues: CASSLSGRSERNYQPQHF. The CDR3 region has the DNA TGTGCCAGCAGCTTAAGTGGTAGATCTGAGCGGAATTATCAGCCCCAGCATTTT.